This entry features one TCR beta chain sequence. Its antigen remains unidentified. Different DNA sequences within this sample yield the same CDR3. Pooled in the analysis were second doses at about 4 or about 12 weeks. This record belongs to a study of T cell responses to AZD1222 COVID-19 vaccine. The study, taken as a whole, reports: Every sample of the repertoires postdated the peak T cell response. Possibly, clonal diversity was underestimated; donors were largely white British and included more females. Across the whole spike, CD4 TCRs peaked at regions 160-218 and 743-854.

Generated by immunoSEQ multiplex PCR, the TCRdb table keeps only in-frame clones and is missing some. This table holds 150,000 to 250,000 clones, 80% to 95% found once. Trimming pared 3 bases from V and 2 bases from J, leaving 7 bases between. The length of the CDR3 is 13 residues. CDR1 and CDR2 (germline): SGHAT, FQNNGV. This rearrangement joins TRBV11-2 to TRBJ1-2; D is unclear. The sequence was obtained from an adult who received the AZD1222 COVID-19 vaccine. Sequenced material: peripheral blood, taken 28 days after the second AZD1222 dose. CDR3 sequence: CASSFEQNYGYTF. CDR3 sequence (DNA): TGTGCCAGCAGCTTTGAGCAGAACTATGGCTACACCTTC.